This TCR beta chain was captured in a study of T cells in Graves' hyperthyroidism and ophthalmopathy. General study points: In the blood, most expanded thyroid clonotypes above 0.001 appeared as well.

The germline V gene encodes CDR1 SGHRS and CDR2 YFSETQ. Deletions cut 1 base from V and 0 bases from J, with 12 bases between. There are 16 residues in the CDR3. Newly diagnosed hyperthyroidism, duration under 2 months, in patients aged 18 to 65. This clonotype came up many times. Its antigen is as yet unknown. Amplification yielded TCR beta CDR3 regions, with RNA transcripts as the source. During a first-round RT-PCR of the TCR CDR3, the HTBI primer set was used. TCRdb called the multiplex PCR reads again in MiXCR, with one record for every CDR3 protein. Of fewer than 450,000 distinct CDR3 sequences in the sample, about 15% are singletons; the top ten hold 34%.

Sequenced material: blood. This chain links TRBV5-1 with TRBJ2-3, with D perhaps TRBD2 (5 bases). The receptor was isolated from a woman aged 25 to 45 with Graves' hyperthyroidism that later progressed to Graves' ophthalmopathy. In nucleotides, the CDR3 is TGCGCCAGCAGCTTGATAGTGGGGAGTAGCACAGATACGCAGTATTTT. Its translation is CASSLIVGSSTDTQYF.